This T cell receptor beta chain was observed in a study of CXCR3 chemokines and chemotherapy response in bladder cancer (dated by TCRdb to 2021 to 2024). The study in broad terms: The study tested whether activity of the CXCR3 chemokine system within human bladder cancer tumors predicted response to chemotherapy.

Based on the germline V gene (reference sequence), the CDR1 and CDR2 sequences are MNHNY and SVGAGI. Including the terminal cysteine and phenylalanine, the CDR3 comprises 15 residues. Here the CDR3 DNA is all that survives: 45 bases in frame from base 1. Germline trimming: 4 bases from V, 5 bases from J; junction bases outside gene matches: 11. Library prep was done by PCR. Instrument used: Illumina HiSeq 2500. In TCRdb, the public reads were trimmed at Q25 with fastp and aligned with MiXCR, with productive beta chains retained. One record per CDR3 amino acid sequence lists the most common genes and DNA. The sample includes 2,000 to 2,500 distinct CDR3 sequences, with around 7.4% observed a single time. The ten largest clonotypes hold about 34% of the sample. This clonotype was recorded at least ten times. Its specific antigen is unknown. Base qualities are not recorded, but no much larger clone differs from it by a single base.

The clonotype comes from a human donor with bladder cancer that responded to neoadjuvant chemotherapy. Recombination joined TRBV6-6 with TRBJ2-7; 7 bases in between match TRBD1. The specimen was obtained from a patient whose treatment included neoadjuvant chemotherapy. CDR3 sequence: CASSSLKGQDNEQYF. The base sequence is TGTGCCAGCAGTTCCCTAAAAGGACAGGACAACGAGCAGTACTTC.